One and the same sample provided the 19 T cell receptor beta chains below, sequenced in a study of T cell clonotyping in hematopoietic cell transplantation. Method: immunoSEQ multiplex PCR; TCRdb's copy keeps in-frame clones and lacks some. The sample lists some 2,500 clones; 78% were seen once. The source was peripheral blood mononuclear cells, collected 180 days after allogeneic stem cell transplant. Receptor source: a male patient aged 55-69 years who had an allogeneic stem cell transplant, so T cells may come from the graft donor. Some clones in this sample may be carry-over from other donors' samples.

The genes are TRBV7-2 and TRBJ2-6, with a weak D call TRBD2 (5 bases). The CDR3 is 14 amino acids. Germline V CDR1 and CDR2: SGHTA, FQGNSA. With 7 bases removed from V and 0 bases from J, the gap between germline ends came to 7 bases. This chain's CDR3 is CASTRDSGANVLTF. The CDR3 DNA follows: TGTGCCAGCACCCGGGACTCTGGGGCCAACGTCCTGACTTTC.

Worth noting for this clone: A junction end diverges from the germline sequence, so it may reflect a read error. Here the CDR3 reads CASSQRFGGRSGNTIYF. The CDR3 DNA is TGCGCCAGCAGCCAGAGGTTTGGGGGTAGAAGTGGAAACACCATATATTTT. The rearrangement joins TRBV5-5 to TRBJ1-3; D is possibly TRBD1 (5 bases). The CDR3 loop spans 17 amino acids. Germline-derived CDR1 and CDR2 are SGHKS and YYEKEE (reference sequence).

This clone was counted once. CDR3 sequence (DNA): TGTGCCAGTGGGACCGGGAGCCAGCATTTT. Encoded protein: CASGTGSQHF. The rearrangement joins TRBV19 to TRBJ1-5, with a weak D call TRBD1 (5 bases). This CDR3 is built from 10 residues. Germline-derived CDR1 and CDR2 are LNHDA and SQIVND (reference sequence). The V end lost 8 bases, the J end lost 12 bases, and 11 bases lay between the germline ends.

This chain links TRBV29-1 with TRBJ2-3; the D is unclear. The CDR3 loop spans 12 amino acids. V lost 5 bases and J lost 2, with 8 bases in between. Germline CDR1 SQVTM, CDR2 ANQGSEA. CDR3: CSVPEYTDTQYF. The CDR3 DNA follows: TGCAGCGTTCCAGAGTACACAGATACGCAGTATTTT.

This chain uses TRBV9 with TRBJ2-2; 9 bases line up with TRBD1. Trimming removed 3 bases from V and 6 bases from J; junction bases left unmatched: 3. The CDR3 is 14 residues long. CDR1 and CDR2 from the germline V gene are SGDLS and YYNGEE. The CDR3 sequence: CASSAGTGPGELFF. The DNA for the CDR3 is TGTGCCAGCAGCGCCGGGACAGGGCCCGGGGAGCTGTTTTTT.

The V and J genes are TRBV7-2 and TRBJ2-7; TRBD2 matches at 7 bases. CDR1 and CDR2 (germline): SGHTA, FQGNSA. V lost 2 bases and J lost 3; bases outside the gene matches: 4. This CDR3 comprises 14 residues. CDR3 sequence: CASSLQGGYYEQYF. The DNA of the CDR3 is TGTGCCAGCAGCTTACAGGGAGGGTACTACGAGCAGTACTTC.

This clone has only one observation. The rearrangement uses TRBV11-3 and TRBJ2-7; tentative D call: TRBD1 (6 bases). CDR1 is SGHNT, CDR2 YENEEA, per germline. This CDR3 is 13 amino acids long. V was trimmed by 5 bases and J by 6 bases, leaving 14 bases between them. The CDR3 nucleotides read TGTGCCAGCAGCAAAGGGGGATCGGGCGAGCAGTACTTC. It specifies CASSKGGSGEQYF.

This clone turned up a few times. This sequence joins TRBV6-5 and TRBJ2-7; D gene unclear. Trimming removed 0 bases from V and 1 base from J, with 10 bases in between. The CDR3 covers 15 residues. Germline loops: CDR1 MNHEY, CDR2 SVGAGI. This chain's CDR3 is CASSYSDASSYEQYF. The CDR3 DNA reads as TGTGCCAGCAGTTACTCGGATGCTAGTTCCTACGAGCAGTACTTC.

The chain carries TRBV4-1 and TRBJ1-1; 8 nucleotides align to TRBD1. The V gene's germline CDR1 is MGHRA and CDR2 YSYEKL. The V gene end was trimmed by 2 bases and the J gene end by 10 bases; junction bases not matched to a gene: 3. The CDR3 has 12 residues. For the CDR3, the DNA is TGCGCCAGCAGCCAACCCGACAGGGGAGCTTTCTTT. It is translated as CASSQPDRGAFF.

V usage is TRBV10-3 and J usage is TRBJ2-1; the match to TRBD2 covers 10 bases. After removal of 7 bases from V and 4 bases from J, the junction contained 1 base not matched to a gene. Per the germline V gene, CDR1 is ENHRY and CDR2 is SYGVKD. The CDR3 extends over 13 amino acids. Here the CDR3 DNA reads TGTGCCATCACTAGCGGGAGTTACAATGAGCAGTTCTTC. Translation gives CAITSGSYNEQFF.

The chain combines TRBV7-2 with TRBJ1-6; TRBD1 might be the D (5 bases). Germline V gene lookup returns CDR1 SGHTA and CDR2 FQGNSA. The CDR3 spans 14 residues. Trimming left V 2 bases short and J 9 bases short, with 11 bases between. CDR3 loop: CASSLSGGPSPLHF. The DNA of the CDR3 is TGTGCCAGCAGCTTATCTGGGGGACCTTCACCCCTCCACTTT.

By sample share, this clone is large. This chain links TRBV6-1 with TRBJ2-1; 7 bases fit TRBD2. Trimming removed 2 bases from V and 9 bases from J; junction bases left unmatched: 13. In germline, CDR1 is MNHNS, CDR2 SASEGT. This CDR3 is built from 16 residues. Here the CDR3 reads CASSELPGQGRGEQFF. CDR3 in DNA: TGTGCCAGCAGTGAACTACCCGGACAAGGGAGGGGTGAGCAGTTCTTC.

The V call is TRBV5-1, the J call TRBJ2-1; TRBD2 aligns across 9 bases. Germline V gene data show CDR1 as SGHRS and CDR2 as YFSETQ. The CDR3 totals 17 residues. The trim removed 0 bases at V and 2 bases at J, leaving 6 bases unmatched. CDR3 coding DNA: TGCGCCAGCAGCTTGGCCCCCCTAGCGGGACCCTACAATGAGCAGTTCTTC. Protein sequence: CASSLAPLAGPYNEQFF.

This clone has a handful of counts. The rearrangement uses TRBV30 and TRBJ2-3; 7 bases are a match to TRBD1. Germline CDR1 is GTSNPN and CDR2 is SVGIG (reference sequence). After removal of 0 bases from V and 3 bases from J, the junction contained 3 bases not matched to a gene. CDR3 length: 14 residues. CDR3 in amino acids: CAWSVQGRTDTQYF. The CDR3 coding sequence is TGTGCCTGGAGTGTACAGGGGCGTACAGATACGCAGTATTTT.

This chain links TRBV14 with TRBJ2-1; D uncertain. This CDR3 has 12 amino acids. Trimming pared 0 bases from V and 9 bases from J, leaving 6 bases between. Germline values: CDR1 SGHDN, CDR2 FVKESK. The CDR3 sequence: CASSQDWGEQFF. CDR3 nucleotide sequence: TGTGCCAGCAGCCAAGATTGGGGTGAGCAGTTCTTC. The whole variable domain, remainder taken from reference TRBV14 and TRBJ2-1, is EAGVTQFPSHSVIEKGQTVTLRCDPISGHDNLYWYRRVMGKEIKFLLHFVKESKQDESGMPNNRFLAERTGGTYSTLKVQPAELEDSGVYFCASSQDWGEQFFGPGTRLTVL.

This clone is large. The V call is TRBV9, the J call TRBJ2-5; 12 bases map to TRBD2. The CDR3 consists of 15 residues. The V gene end was trimmed by 3 bases and the J gene end by 5 bases; junction bases not matched to a gene: 5. Germline V CDR1 and CDR2: SGDLS, YYNGEE. The CDR3 bases are TGTGCCAGCAGCGCTAGCGGGAGGGCTTGGGAGACCCAGTACTTC. Translating gives CASSASGRAWETQYF. Using reference TRBV9 and TRBJ2-5 for the parts outside the CDR3, the full variable domain is DSGVTQTPKHLITATGQRVTLRCSPRSGDLSVYWYQQSLDQGLQFLIQYYNGEERAKGNILERFSAQQFPDLHSELNLSSLELGDSALYFCASSASGRAWETQYFGPGTRLLVL.

V is TRBV20-1 and J is TRBJ2-7; TRBD1 is a possible D gene (5 bases). CDR1 DFQATT and CDR2 SNEGSKA come from the germline V gene (reference sequence). Trimming cost V 5 bases and J 9 bases, with 14 bases left between them. There are 11 residues in the CDR3. The CDR3: CSAPNDRVQYF. The CDR3 bases are TGCAGTGCTCCGAACGACAGAGTGCAGTACTTC.

CDR3 residues: CASIEHSGSPYGYTF. CDR3 DNA: TGCGCCAGCATTGAACACTCGGGATCGCCCTATGGCTACACCTTC. The gene calls are TRBV5-1 and TRBJ1-2; D gene unclear. This CDR3 spans 15 amino acids. With 6 bases removed from V and 4 bases from J, the gap between germline ends came to 19 bases. Germline loops: CDR1 SGHRS, CDR2 YFSETQ.

This clone occurred a few times. The genes are TRBV6-1 and TRBJ2-7; D gene uncertain. This CDR3 contains 14 residues. In germline, CDR1 is MNHNS, CDR2 SASEGT. V was clipped by 0 bases and J by 2 bases, with 8 bases between them. The CDR3 DNA reads TGTGCCAGCAGTGAAGCCCACCCAACCTACGAGCAGTACTTC. It codes for CASSEAHPTYEQYF.